A single sample gave rise to the 14 T cell receptor beta chains below, sequenced in a study of CD8 T cells in Susac syndrome. Random-hexamer reverse transcription was applied to about 0.5 to 1 ug RNA. TCRdb passed the immunoSEQ multiplex PCR reads through MiXCR, listing each CDR3 protein once. The repertoire holds about 210,000 distinct CDR3 sequences, with about 95% as singletons. The material sequenced was CD4+ T cells from PBMCs. Receptors were obtained from a human donor with Susac syndrome.

V usage is TRBV4-2 and J usage is TRBJ2-3, with D possibly TRBD1 on 6 matching bases. This CDR3 is 16 amino acids long. CDR1 is LGHNA, CDR2 YNFKEQ, per germline. The V end lost 5 bases, the J end lost 6 bases, and 21 bases lay between the germline ends. The DNA of the CDR3 is TGTGCCAGCAGCTTAGACTGGGACACGGGGACCGATACGCAGTATTTT. It yields the protein CASSLDWDTGTDTQYF.

The chain combines TRBV27 with TRBJ1-2; TRBD1 might be the D (5 bases). The CDR3 covers 16 residues. Per the germline V gene, CDR1 is MNHEY and CDR2 is SMNVEV (reference sequence). Deletions cut 6 bases from V and 5 bases from J, with 22 bases between. CDR3 in amino acids: CASSRSILGKGYGYTF. The CDR3, as DNA: TGTGCCAGCAGCCGATCGATCCTGGGCAAGGGGTATGGCTACACCTTC.

V usage is TRBV27 and J usage is TRBJ2-7, with 10 bases matching TRBD1. This CDR3 region has 15 residues. Germline V lookup: CDR1 MNHEY, CDR2 SMNVEV (reference sequence). Germline trimming cut 5 bases from V and 5 bases from J; bases unmatched to any gene: 9. CDR3 in DNA: TGTGCCAGCAGTCTCACCGGGACAGGGGCACACGAGCAGTACTTC. It encodes CASSLTGTGAHEQYF.

This rearrangement joins TRBV9 to TRBJ1-6; D is unresolved. The ends were cut back, 0 bases at V and 10 bases at J, with 20 bases in the middle. Germline lookup yields CDR1 SGDLS and CDR2 YYNGEE. The CDR3 consists of 17 residues. CDR3 in amino acids: CASSVARGRWEGSPLHF. The CDR3 nucleotides read TGTGCCAGCAGCGTAGCCCGAGGGCGCTGGGAGGGCTCACCCCTCCACTTT. Drawing the rest from reference TRBV9 and TRBJ1-6, the complete variable domain is DSGVTQTPKHLITATGQRVTLRCSPRSGDLSVYWYQQSLDQGLQFLIQYYNGEERAKGNILERFSAQQFPDLHSELNLSSLELGDSALYFCASSVARGRWEGSPLHFGNGTRLTVT.

V usage is TRBV5-1 and J usage is TRBJ2-2, with D hard to call. Trimming shortened V by 4 bases and J by 6 bases, and 10 bases separated the two germline ends. Germline-derived CDR1 and CDR2 are SGHRS and YFSETQ. This CDR3 is 13 amino acids long. For the CDR3, the DNA is TGCGCCAGCAGCCTAGATATTGCCGGGGAGCTGTTTTTT. It codes for CASSLDIAGELFF.

The V and J genes are TRBV6-5 and TRBJ1-2, with D possibly matching TRBD1 (5 bases). The V end was cut by 2 bases, the J end by 7 bases, with 17 bases between. This CDR3 has 15 residues. CDR1 MNHEY and CDR2 SVGAGI come from the germline V gene. This CDR3 is CASSYRSGGIGGYTF. The CDR3 DNA reads as TGTGCCAGCAGTTACAGGTCCGGGGGAATTGGTGGCTACACCTTC.

This clonotype was seen once. The J gene is TRBJ1-1, the V gene TRBV18; D is unresolved. The CDR3 is 15 residues long. CDR1 is KGHSH, CDR2 LQKENI, per germline. Trimming left V 0 bases short and J 0 bases short, with 8 bases between. In nucleotides, the CDR3 is TGTGCCAGCTCACCACCGGGTGCCATGAACACTGAAGCTTTCTTT. It is translated as CASSPPGAMNTEAFF.

V and J are TRBV7-9 and TRBJ2-5; 12 bases are shared with TRBD2. Germline CDR1 is SEHNR and CDR2 is FQNEAQ (reference sequence). CDR3 length: 15 amino acids. V lost 4 bases, J lost 3 bases, and 3 bases stayed unmatched. This chain's CDR3 is CASSSRTSGEETQYF. CDR3 nucleotide sequence: TGTGCCAGCAGCTCCCGGACTAGCGGGGAAGAGACCCAGTACTTC.

This chain uses TRBV6-5 with TRBJ1-6, with 8 bases lining up with TRBD1. The germline gives CDR1 MNHEY, CDR2 SVGAGI. V shed 10 bases and J 7 bases; nucleotides not matched to a gene: 3. CDR3 size: 12 residues. DNA of the CDR3: TGTGCCACCCGGGACAGGAATTCACCCCTCCACTTT. Residues: CATRDRNSPLHF.

The V call is TRBV20-1, the J call TRBJ1-5; no firm D call. The germline V gene encodes CDR1 DFQATT and CDR2 SNEGSKA (reference sequence). With 4 bases removed from V and 0 bases from J, the gap between germline ends came to 10 bases. The CDR3 length is 14 residues. The DNA for the CDR3 is TGCAGTGCTACCAGTAGGTATAGCAATCAGCCCCAGCATTTT. It yields the protein CSATSRYSNQPQHF.

The chain couples TRBV6-2 or TRBV6-3 to TRBJ1-6; weak D call: TRBD1 (5 bases). Per the germline V gene, CDR1 is MNHEY and CDR2 is SVGEGT. V was clipped by 5 bases and J by 7 bases, with 12 bases between them. This CDR3 is 14 amino acids long. This CDR3 is CASSLGTANSPLHF. The DNA of the CDR3 is TGTGCCAGCAGTCTCGGGACGGCCAATTCACCCCTCCACTTT.

The chain carries TRBV4-3 and TRBJ2-5, with 11 nucleotides matching TRBD2. The CDR3 covers 17 residues. V dropped 1 base and J dropped 5; count of bases not matched to a gene: 9. Germline V CDR1 and CDR2: LGHNA, YSLEER. CDR3 sequence reads: CASSQALLAGAGETQYF. DNA for the CDR3: TGCGCCAGCAGCCAAGCCCTACTAGCGGGGGCGGGGGAGACCCAGTACTTC.

This chain links TRBV28 with TRBJ2-1, with 9 bases aligning to TRBD1. This CDR3 spans 14 amino acids. Per the germline V gene, CDR1 is MDHEN and CDR2 is SYDVKM. V was clipped by 8 bases and J by 4 bases; unmatched bases: 6. CDR3 in DNA: TGTGCCAGCCGACAGGGGGGGGAGTACAATGAGCAGTTCTTC. This codes for CASRQGGEYNEQFF.

V and J are TRBV20-1 and TRBJ1-5; D perhaps matches TRBD1 (5 bases). With 3 bases removed from V and 3 bases from J, the gap between germline ends came to 9 bases. Germline-derived CDR1 and CDR2 are DFQATT and SNEGSKA (reference sequence). The CDR3 loop spans 13 amino acids. In DNA form, the CDR3 reads TGCAGTGCTAGGGCGGGGCCCAATCAGCCCCAGCATTTT. This sequence encodes CSARAGPNQPQHF.